This T cell receptor beta chain stems from a study of spatial heterogeneity in lung cancer. Study information: Samples were obtained from some 70 donors, all untreated early-stage non-small cell lung cancer patients.

J lost 9 bases, V lost 5 bases, and 7 bases had no gene match. The CDR3 length is 13 residues. Germline lookup yields CDR1 SEHNR and CDR2 FQNEAQ (reference sequence). This clonotype came up many times. One entry per CDR3 protein results from TCRdb running MiXCR on the 5' RACE reads. Here the sample spans tens of thousands of distinct CDR3 sequences, 5% to 6.5% being singletons. Time point specified: blood at routine non-recurrence follow-up after resection. Tumor, nontumor lung or frozen PBMC supplied whole RNA that was sequenced unsorted. The source of this sequence is a male donor with early-stage non-small cell lung cancer. Sequenced here: PBMCs, sampled at follow-up. The chain carries TRBV7-9 and TRBJ2-5, with TRBD1 matching 9 bases. CDR3 sequence: CASSPFGDRAQYF. In nucleotides, the CDR3 is TGTGCCAGCAGCCCCTTCGGGGACAGGGCCCAGTACTTC.